This TCR beta chain was retrieved from a study of T-cell reconstitution after alpha-beta-depleted transplantation in children. TCRbeta library construction was performed incorporating unique molecular identifiers. TCRdb reanalysed the PCR reads using MiXCR and keeps one entry per CDR3 protein. The sample has approximately 350,000 distinct CDR3 sequences; 10% are singletons. This clonotype turned up a few times. V dropped 0 bases and J dropped 3; count of bases not matched to a gene: 7. CDR3 length: 17 residues. Germline V gene lookup returns CDR1 LGHNA and CDR2 YNFKEQ. This rearrangement joins TRBV4-2 to TRBJ2-7, with 11 bases that match TRBD2. The starting material was PBMCs from the stem cell graft donor, obtained from the stem cell graft. This clonotype originated in a human donor who donated a stem cell graft to a child with acute lymphoblastic leukemia. CDR3 bases: TGTGCCAGCAGCCAAGAAAGTCTAGCGGGAGGTCACTACGAGCAGTACTTC. It encodes CASSQESLAGGHYEQYF.